This entry lists 5 T cell receptor beta chains sequenced from one sample in a study of blood T cell repertoires in COVID-19. Produced via immunoSEQ multiplex PCR; TCRdb's table is partial and in-frame only. The sample has about 190,000 clones, almost 85% seen once; the top ten hold 4.5% to 5.5%. The sequencing sample was made of peripheral blood. The receptors come from a woman in her 70s with active or convalescent COVID-19.

The chain combines TRBV18 with TRBJ1-2; 7 nucleotides match TRBD1. Germline loops: CDR1 KGHSH, CDR2 LQKENI. The CDR3 runs 13 residues. The junction had 4 bases not matched to a gene; V was cut back by 6 bases and J by 3 bases. The CDR3 nucleotides are TGTGCCAGCTCGCCAGGGACAGACTATGGCTACACCTTC. It yields the protein CASSPGTDYGYTF.

V gene TRBV6-5 combines with J gene TRBJ2-1; 9 bases align to TRBD2. With 7 bases clipped from V and 10 bases from J, the junction kept 8 bases outside the gene matches. This CDR3 is built from 13 residues. Germline V gene sequence: CDR1 MNHEY, CDR2 SVGAGI. The CDR3 reads CASILSSGTEQFF. In nucleotides, the CDR3 is TGTGCCAGCATTCTTTCTAGCGGGACCGAGCAGTTCTTC.

The chain links TRBV24-1 to TRBJ2-4, with 7 bases matching TRBD1. Unmatched junction bases numbered 6, after V lost 1 base and J lost 4 bases. The CDR3 runs 16 residues. The germline gives CDR1 KGHDR, CDR2 SFDVKD. The CDR3 nucleotides are TGTGCCACCAGTGATTTTGTAAGGGGGCGAAAAAACATTCAGTACTTC. This translates into CATSDFVRGRKNIQYF.

The chain joins TRBV7-9 to TRBJ1-3; D remains ambiguous. The CDR3 has 17 amino acids. CDR1 is SEHNR, CDR2 FQNEAQ, per germline (reference sequence). The ends were cut back, 1 base at V and 0 bases at J, with 13 bases in the middle. The CDR3 coding sequence is TGTGCCAGCAGCTTAGTTCTCGCACAGACCTCTGGAAACACCATATATTTT. It encodes CASSLVLAQTSGNTIYF.

This clone was counted only a few times. The V gene is TRBV28, the J gene TRBJ2-1, with 7 positions matching TRBD1. This CDR3 contains 15 residues. J was trimmed by 2 bases and V by 7 bases; bases with no gene match: 8. Germline assignment: CDR1 MDHEN and CDR2 SYDVKM. The DNA for the CDR3 is TGTGCCAGCACCCAGACTCAGGGGGCCTACAATGAGCAGTTCTTC. Its translation: CASTQTQGAYNEQFF.